These T cell receptor beta chains were read from a single sample in a study of graft-versus-host responses after intestinal transplantation. Some clones are missing from TCRdb's copy, which holds only in-frame ones; the method was immunoSEQ multiplex PCR. The data hold some 13,000 clones, with 84% observed a single time. This sample comprised PBMCs, obtained after intestinal transplantation. These receptors were taken from a human patient who received an intestinal transplant, so some T cells may come from the graft donor. Each CDR3 is given with its conserved first and last residue. A D gene is named only where the DNA matches it firmly.

v_call,j_call,d_call,cdr3_nt,cdr3_aa
TRBV18,TRBJ1-5,NA,TGTGCCAGCTCACCCTCAGGTTGGGGTTATAGCAATCAGCCCCAGCATTTT,CASSPSGWGYSNQPQHF
TRBV2,TRBJ2-3,TRBD1,TGTGCCAGCAGTGACTGGGGACAGGATCCCACAGATACGCAGTATTTT,CASSDWGQDPTDTQYF
TRBV5-6,TRBJ1-6,NA,TGTGCCAGCAGTTTCTTAGGACAGCATAATTCACCCCTCCACTTT,CASSFLGQHNSPLHF
TRBV27,TRBJ2-3,TRBD1,TGTGCCAGCAGTCCCCCCAGGGGGCTTGGAGATACGCAGTATTTT,CASSPPRGLGDTQYF
TRBV7-8,TRBJ2-1,TRBD1,TGTGCCAGCAGCTTAGAACAGGGGCGGTATAGTGAGCAGTTCTTC,CASSLEQGRYSEQFF
TRBV7-9,TRBJ2-7,NA,TGTGCCAGCAGCCTGATTCGGGGGGCCTCCTACGAGCAGTACTTC,CASSLIRGASYEQYF
TRBV5-1,TRBJ2-5,NA,TGCGCCAGCAGCTTCGGAGGGGCGGAGGAGACCCAGTACTTC,CASSFGGAEETQYF
TRBV5-1,TRBJ2-7,NA,TGCGCCAGCAGAGCTGGGGGAACCTACGAGCAGTACTTC,CASRAGGTYEQYF
TRBV27,TRBJ2-7,NA,TGTGCCAGCAGTTTACACTGGGACAACTACGAGCAGTACTTC,CASSLHWDNYEQYF
TRBV6-6,TRBJ1-4,NA,TGTGCCAGCAGGGACAGTATTAATAGGGAAAAACTGTTTTTT,CASRDSINREKLFF
TRBV28,TRBJ2-7,TRBD1,TGTGCCAGCAGTAAACCGGGACAGATCTACGAGCAGTACTTC,CASSKPGQIYEQYF
TRBV10-3,TRBJ2-7,NA,TGTGCCATCAGTGACTCGACTTCTCTAATCTACGAGCAGTACTTC,CAISDSTSLIYEQYF
TRBV6-1,TRBJ2-1,TRBD2,TGTGCCAGCGGGACCAGCGGGGGTATCGATGAGCAGTTCTTC,CASGTSGGIDEQFF
TRBV19,TRBJ2-1,NA,TGTGCCAGTAGTATAGACCGAGTAGAACCATACAATGAGCAGTTCTTC,CASSIDRVEPYNEQFF
TRBV6-5,TRBJ2-3,TRBD2,TGTGCCAGCAGTTACTCGAGCGGGAATGCAGATACGCAGTATTTT,CASSYSSGNADTQYF
TRBV2,TRBJ2-7,NA,TGTGCCAGCAGTGAACCGGGATCAGAGGACGAGCAGTACTTC,CASSEPGSEDEQYF
TRBV6-5,TRBJ1-2,NA,TGTGCCAGCAGTTACGGAGGGGGCTATGGCTACACCTTC,CASSYGGGYGYTF
TRBV19,TRBJ2-2,NA,TGTGCCAGTAGTATTGGGGGGTACGGGGAGCTGTTTTTT,CASSIGGYGELFF